This entry concerns a single TCR beta chain. The antigen remains unidentified. Looked up from germline, CDR1 is MNHNS and CDR2 is SASEGT. This CDR3 region has 15 residues. Trimming stripped 6 bases from V and 0 bases from J, with 14 bases between. This record belongs to a study of response to subunit inactivated influenza vaccine. Study-wide findings and caveats: It was suggested by the authors that few new T cells are recruited by each seasonal influenza vaccination.

Each CDR3 protein is one row after TCRdb ran MiXCR on the RT-PCR reads. The data contain about 480,000 distinct CDR3 sequences, 10% to 15% of them seen just once; the ten biggest clones take up around 14%. The specimen was PBMCs from blood, collected roughly 45 days after vaccination. V is TRBV6-1 and J is TRBJ1-2, with D unclear. This receptor was obtained from a man in his fifties who received an inactivated influenza vaccine. CDR3 in amino acids: CASSLLDQTNYGYTF. DNA for the CDR3: TGTGCCAGCAGCCTACTGGACCAGACTAACTATGGCTACACCTTC.